In this sample, the clone carrying this TCR beta chain turned up many times. These data are taken from a study of T cells in Graves' hyperthyroidism and ophthalmopathy. The sample, blood from the first hyperthyroidism diagnosis, precedes any ophthalmopathy symptoms. Source material for PBMCs was about 11 ml fresh peripheral blood. The germline V and J ends were trimmed by 6 bases and 1 base, with 9 bases remaining between them. CDR3 length: 13 residues. The V gene's germline CDR1 is KGHSH and CDR2 LQKENI. RNA transcripts gave rise to amplified TCR beta CDR3 regions. HTBI primers were used for first-round RT-PCR of the TCR CDR3. Via MiXCR, TCRdb re-called the multiplex PCR reads, giving one row per CDR3 protein. The sample holds 130,000 to 150,000 distinct CDR3 sequences; roughly a fifth are singletons and the top ten take about two thirds.

Material: blood. This rearrangement joins TRBV18 to TRBJ2-5; D gene ambiguous. This TCR derives from a woman aged 45 to 65 with Graves' hyperthyroidism that later progressed to Graves' ophthalmopathy. CDR3: CASSPAAQETQYF. CDR3 nucleotide sequence: TGTGCCAGCTCTCCGGCAGCCCAAGAGACCCAGTACTTC.